Each of the 30 T cell receptor beta chains below was sequenced from the same sample in a study of T cell clonality in common variable immunodeficiency. Here immunoSEQ multiplex PCR was the method, and the copy in TCRdb shows in-frame clones only, minus some. The sample was found to contain about 52,000 clones, and every one recurs. What was sequenced was peripheral blood mononuclear cells. The receptors here all came from a person between 18 and 69 years old in good health.

This clone was counted at least ten times. The read terminates 3 residues ahead of where the CDR3 ends, so the germline J gene completes it. The chain couples TRBV7-6 to TRBJ2-3, with 9 bases that match TRBD2. CDR1 is SGHVS and CDR2 is FNYEAQ in the germline V gene. The J segment lost 4 bases and the V segment lost 5 bases, leaving 10 bases of the junction unmatched. The CDR3 has 16 amino acids. The DNA read from the CDR3 is TGTGCCAGCAGCCTCCCGGCGGGAGGGTGGGCAGATACG. It codes for CASSLPAGGWADT. The whole CDR3 sequence reads CASSLPAGGWADTQYF. Full variable domain (remainder filled in from reference TRBV7-6 and TRBJ2-3): GAGVSQSPRYKVTKRGQDVALRCDPISGHVSLYWYRQALGQGPEFLTYFNYEAQQDKSGLPNDRFSAERPEGSISTLTIQRTEQRDSAMYRCASSLPAGGWADTQYFGPGTRLTVL.

A word on this clone: The read ends 3 residues shy of where the CDR3 ends; the end is completed using the germline J gene. The chain recombines TRBV30 with TRBJ1-2; no definite D call. Germline CDR1 GTSNPN, CDR2 SVGIG (reference sequence). The CDR3 loop spans 13 amino acids. Incomplete CDR3 DNA: TGTGCCTGGAGCGTAGGGCGCGACTACGAC. Protein product: CAWSVGRDYD. The CDR3 in full is CAWSVGRDYDYTF.

A remark on this clone: The read terminates 3 residues ahead of where the CDR3 ends, so the germline J gene completes it. The J gene is TRBJ2-1, the V gene TRBV13, with 9 bases matching TRBD2. The CDR3 has 15 amino acids. The germline gives CDR1 PRHDT, CDR2 FYEKMQ (reference sequence). V lost 0 bases, J lost 7 bases, and 4 bases stayed unmatched. CDR3 DNA, as far as it was read: TGTGCCAGCAGCTTAGGAGCGGGAGGAGGGAATGAG. It codes for CASSLGAGGGNE. The full CDR3 sequence reads CASSLGAGGGNEQFF.

This clone was seen a few times. The DNA ends 3 residues before the CDR3 does, and the rest of the CDR3 is filled in from the germline J gene. V gene TRBV19 combines with J gene TRBJ2-1; TRBD2 aligns across 13 bases. The CDR3 consists of 16 residues. The V gene's germline CDR1 is LNHDA and CDR2 SQIVND (reference sequence). Germline trimming cut 0 bases from V and 8 bases from J; bases unmatched to any gene: 4. The CDR3 sequence: CASSIDRLAGGDEQFF. Partial CDR3 DNA: TGTGCCAGTAGTATAGATCGACTAGCGGGGGGAGATGAG.

This clone occurred a few times. From the germline J gene comes the end of the CDR3, since the read stops 3 residues before it. The V call is TRBV5-1, the J call TRBJ2-1; D gene ambiguous. Trimming left V 1 base short and J 7 bases short, with 18 bases between. This CDR3 comprises 16 residues. In germline, CDR1 is SGHRS, CDR2 YFSETQ. The CDR3 DNA, read in part, is TGCGCCAGCAGCTTGCCCTCCCTTAGAATCGCGAATGAG. Its protein is CASSLPSLRIANE. The complete CDR3 reads CASSLPSLRIANEQFF.

This clone was seen at least ten times. The CDR3 is cut off 3 residues early in the read; its end comes from the germline J gene. This chain joins TRBV19 and TRBJ1-2; D perhaps matches TRBD1 (6 bases). Germline V CDR1 and CDR2: LNHDA, SQIVND (reference sequence). The ends were cut back, 7 bases at V and 0 bases at J, with 12 bases in the middle. The length of the CDR3 is 14 residues. The CDR3 protein is CASTPTGPNYGYTF. CDR3 DNA, as far as it was read: TGTGCCAGTACCCCGACAGGTCCTAACTATGGC.

This clone was observed at least ten times. The read ends 3 residues before the CDR3 terminus; that terminus is restored from the germline J gene. The rearrangement uses TRBV20-1 and TRBJ2-1, with 14 bases that match TRBD2. The junction had 7 bases not matched to a gene; V was cut back by 6 bases and J by 6 bases. Per the germline V gene, CDR1 is DFQATT and CDR2 is SNEGSKA (reference sequence). The CDR3 loop spans 15 amino acids. This CDR3 reads CSAPRTSGGINEQFF. The CDR3 DNA, read in part, is TGCAGTGCCCCGAGGACTAGCGGGGGGATCAATGAG.

This clone was seen many times. The read gets to within 3 residues of the CDR3 end, and the germline J gene fills in the rest. This sequence joins TRBV3-1 (or the pseudogene TRBV3-2) and TRBJ2-7; the match to TRBD1 covers 7 bases. Unmatched junction bases numbered 5, after V lost 0 bases and J lost 3 bases. Germline V gene data show CDR1 as LGHDT and CDR2 as YNNKEL (reference sequence). The CDR3 totals 15 residues. Incomplete CDR3 DNA: TGTGCCAGCAGCCAAGAAGGGGGACAGAACTACGAG. Amino acids: CASSQEGGQNYE. The full CDR3 is CASSQEGGQNYEQYF.

This clone was seen repeatedly, ten times or more. The DNA ends 3 residues before the CDR3 does, and the rest of the CDR3 is filled in from the germline J gene. The V gene is TRBV2, the J gene TRBJ1-1, with D unresolved. This CDR3 region has 11 residues. V was clipped by 6 bases and J by 5 bases, with 7 bases between them. Germline V gene sequence: CDR1 SNHLY, CDR2 FYNNEI. The chain's CDR3 is CASRVRTEAFF. Incomplete CDR3 DNA: TGTGCCAGCAGGGTTCGGACTGAA. Looking up the rest from reference TRBV2 and TRBJ1-1 gives the full variable domain: EPEVTQTPSHQVTQMGQEVILRCVPISNHLYFYWYRQILGQKVEFLVSFYNNEISEKSEIFDDQFSVERPDGSNFTLKIRSTKLEDSAMYFCASRVRTEAFFGQGTRLTVV.

This clone was seen many times. With the read ending 3 residues before the CDR3 end, the germline J gene is used to fill in that end. The chain recombines TRBV10-3 with TRBJ2-1; TRBD1 is a possible D gene (6 bases). Trimming left V 7 bases short and J 0 bases short, with 16 bases between. The germline V gene has CDR1 ENHRY and CDR2 SYGVKD. This CDR3 has 16 amino acids. The covered CDR3 bases are TGTGCCATCAACACCCGGGACAAGAGCTCCTACAATGAG. It encodes CAINTRDKSSYNE. The entire CDR3 protein reads CAINTRDKSSYNEQFF.

This clone was observed many times. The read comes to an end 3 residues before the CDR3 does, leaving the germline J gene to fill in the end. The genes are TRBV7-9 and TRBJ1-1, with 10 nucleotides matching TRBD1. Germline loops: CDR1 SEHNR, CDR2 FQNEAQ (reference sequence). The CDR3 has 15 amino acids. With 5 bases clipped from V and 3 bases from J, the junction kept 6 bases outside the gene matches. Here the CDR3 reads CASSRQGTGDTEAFF. The CDR3 bases that were read are TGTGCCAGCAGCCGCCAGGGGACAGGGGACACTGAA.

This clone was seen only a few times. The CDR3 end falls 3 residues outside the read, so it is completed with the germline J gene. The rearrangement uses TRBV18 and TRBJ2-4; TRBD1 aligns across 8 bases. The germline gives CDR1 KGHSH, CDR2 LQKENI. The CDR3 spans 14 residues. The ends lost 3 bases at V and 2 bases at J; junction bases unmatched: 0. Incomplete CDR3 DNA: TGTGCCAGCTCACCCAGGGGGCCCAAAAACATT. Protein product: CASSPRGPKNI. The whole CDR3 sequence is CASSPRGPKNIQYF. The entire variable domain, with the rest obtained from reference TRBV18 and TRBJ2-4, is as follows: NAGVMQNPRHLVRRRGQEARLRCSPMKGHSHVYWYRQLPEEGLKFMVYLQKENIIDESGMPKERFSAEFPKEGPSILRIQQVVRGDSAAYFCASSPRGPKNIQYFGAGTRLSVL.

This clone was seen a handful of times. From the germline J gene comes the end of the CDR3, since the read stops 3 residues before it. The chain uses TRBV20-1 and TRBJ2-5; no clear D gene. The CDR3 runs 12 residues. V was trimmed by 5 bases and J by 3 bases, leaving 10 bases between them. CDR1 is DFQATT and CDR2 is SNEGSKA in the germline V gene (reference sequence). The CDR3 reads CSAHTEKETQYF. The covered CDR3 bases are TGCAGTGCTCACACAGAAAAAGAGACC.

There are many counts of this clone. CDR3: CASSLALGLDVYEQYF. The DNA read from the CDR3 is TGTGCCAGCAGCTTAGCGTTGGGACTAGATGTCTACGAG. The chain uses TRBV7-2 and TRBJ2-7; 8 positions agree with TRBD2. The DNA ends 3 residues before the CDR3 does, and the rest of the CDR3 is filled in from the germline J gene. Germline trimming cut 0 bases from V and 3 bases from J; bases unmatched to any gene: 7. This CDR3 contains 16 residues. Per the germline V gene, CDR1 is SGHTA and CDR2 is FQGNSA.

In its sample, this clone was seen many times. The read ends 3 residues early relative to the CDR3; the germline J gene fills the gap. This rearrangement joins TRBV5-1 to TRBJ2-7; 7 bases fit TRBD1. V lost 4 bases to trimming and J lost 5 bases; unmatched junction nucleotides: 3. This CDR3 is 12 amino acids long. The germline V gene has CDR1 SGHRS and CDR2 YFSETQ. The DNA read from the CDR3 is TGCGCCAGCAGCCCCGACAGGGACGAG. The encoded protein is CASSPDRDE. The entire CDR3 protein is CASSPDRDEQYF.

This clone is categorized as medium-sized (0.01 to 0.1%). The read ends 3 residues shy of where the CDR3 ends; the end is completed using the germline J gene. The J gene is TRBJ1-1, the V gene TRBV7-3; tentative D call: TRBD1 (5 bases). Germline assignment: CDR1 SGHTA and CDR2 FQGTGA. The CDR3 runs 15 residues. V was clipped by 1 base and J by 3 bases, with 12 bases between them. The sequenced CDR3 bases are TGTGCCAGCAGCTTAATGGGGGGAGGGGACACTGAA. This codes for CASSLMGGGDTE. The whole CDR3 is CASSLMGGGDTEAFF.

This clone has more than one count but fewer than ten. The read falls 3 residues short of the CDR3 end, and the missing part is taken from the germline J gene. The chain uses TRBV29-1 and TRBJ2-7, with 8 bases identical to TRBD2. Germline assignment: CDR1 SQVTM and CDR2 ANQGSEA. Trimming cost V 2 bases and J 2 bases; bases outside gene matches: 5. This CDR3 comprises 14 residues. The covered CDR3 bases are TGCAGCGTTGAACTAGCGGGCCACCCCTACGAG. Its protein is CSVELAGHPYE. The full CDR3 protein reads CSVELAGHPYEQYF.

Many counts were recorded for this clone. The read is 3 residues too short to cover the CDR3 end, so that end is filled in from the germline J gene. The rearrangement links TRBV2 to TRBJ1-6, with D uncertain. Germline V gives CDR1 SNHLY, CDR2 FYNNEI. V was pared by 1 base and J by 7 bases, with 5 bases between. The CDR3 length is 13 residues. The CDR3 sequence is CASSEGANSPLHF. The CDR3 DNA, read in part, is TGTGCCAGCAGTGAAGGGGCGAATTCACCC.

A note on this clone: The read gets to within 3 residues of the CDR3 end, and the germline J gene fills in the rest. This chain uses TRBV19 with TRBJ2-7; TRBD1 matches at 9 bases. Unmatched junction bases numbered 7, after V lost 5 bases and J lost 2 bases. The CDR3 is 15 amino acids. CDR1 is LNHDA and CDR2 is SQIVND in the germline V gene (reference sequence). The DNA read from the CDR3 is TGTGCCAGTAGTGCTGTGAGGACAGGGGCCTACGAG. This gives the protein CASSAVRTGAYE. The entire CDR3 is CASSAVRTGAYEQYF.

Comment on this clone: The read ends 3 residues shy of where the CDR3 ends; the end is completed using the germline J gene. The chain links TRBV30 to TRBJ1-2; TRBD1 is a possible D gene (5 bases). CDR3 size: 15 residues. The germline V gene encodes CDR1 GTSNPN and CDR2 SVGIG (reference sequence). The covered CDR3 bases are TGTGCCTGGAGTGTGGGGACTGGGAGGTACAATGAC. Amino acid sequence: CAWSVGTGRYND. The complete CDR3 protein is CAWSVGTGRYNDYTF.

With regard to this clone: The CDR3 end lies 3 residues beyond the end of the read and is filled in from the germline J gene. The V call is TRBV5-1, the J call TRBJ1-2; TRBD1 matches at 7 bases. With V trimmed by 4 bases and J by 7 bases, 7 bases remained unmatched. Per the germline V gene, CDR1 is SGHRS and CDR2 is YFSETQ. This CDR3 has 13 amino acids. The CDR3 DNA, read in part, is TGCGCCAGCAGCGGAGACAGGGAAGGTGGC. Translation gives CASSGDREGG. The whole CDR3 is CASSGDREGGYTF.

This clone was seen many times. The missing CDR3 end, 3 residues past where the read stops, is filled in from the germline J gene. The chain couples TRBV5-6 to TRBJ1-1; D is undetermined. V lost 2 bases and J lost 4, with 9 bases in between. Germline V gene lookup returns CDR1 SGHDT and CDR2 YYEEEE. The CDR3 spans 13 residues. CDR3 sequence reads: CASSFGVGTEAFF. The CDR3 bases that were read are TGTGCCAGCAGCTTCGGGGTGGGCACTGAA. Using reference TRBV5-6 and TRBJ1-1 for the parts outside the CDR3, the full variable domain is DAGVTQSPTHLIKTRGQQVTLRCSPKSGHDTVSWYQQALGQGPQFIFQYYEEEERQRGNFPDRFSGHQFPNYSSELNVNALLLGDSALYLCASSFGVGTEAFFGQGTRLTVV.

This clone was recorded at least ten times. The read ends 3 residues shy of where the CDR3 ends; the end is completed using the germline J gene. The chain links TRBV20-1 to TRBJ2-5, with D possibly being TRBD1 (6 bases). The germline gives CDR1 DFQATT, CDR2 SNEGSKA (reference sequence). This CDR3 is built from 14 residues. V was clipped by 6 bases and J by 5 bases, with 19 bases between them. The CDR3 sequence is CSAEQGRSGETQYF. The sequenced part of the CDR3 DNA is TGCAGTGCAGAACAGGGACGGTCAGGGGAGACC.

This clone has at least ten counts. The missing CDR3 end, 3 residues past where the read stops, is filled in from the germline J gene. The rearrangement joins TRBV6-2 or TRBV6-3 to TRBJ2-2, with 9 bases that match TRBD2. The CDR3 loop spans 16 amino acids. V lost 6 bases, J lost 7 bases, and 12 bases stayed unmatched. In germline, CDR1 is MNHEY, CDR2 SVGEGT. The CDR3 loop reads CASRGAGGRRIGELFF. CDR3 DNA, as far as it was read: TGTGCCAGCAGGGGAGCGGGAGGCCGGCGGATCGGGGAG.

The sample holds many counts of this clone. Coverage ceases 3 residues before the CDR3 finishes, and the germline J gene fills in the end. This chain joins TRBV19 and TRBJ1-2; D not certain. The CDR3 spans 12 residues. The germline V gene has CDR1 LNHDA and CDR2 SQIVND (reference sequence). V was clipped by 2 bases and J by 4 bases, with 5 bases between them. CDR3 DNA (partial): TGTGCCAGTAGTATAAACGGCTATGGC. This translates into CASSINGYG. The full CDR3 is CASSINGYGYTF.

This clone was observed at least ten times. Read coverage stops 3 residues before the CDR3 terminus; the germline J gene supplies the remainder. This chain links TRBV20-1 with TRBJ2-1; 10 bases fit TRBD2. V was clipped by 6 bases and J by 8 bases; unmatched bases: 10. CDR3 length: 14 residues. Germline V gene lookup returns CDR1 DFQATT and CDR2 SNEGSKA (reference sequence). The sequenced part of the CDR3 DNA is TGCAGTGCGAGCCCTAGCGGGAGATTCTATGAG. This gives the protein CSASPSGRFYE. The full CDR3 protein is CSASPSGRFYEQFF.

To note about this clone: The read ends 3 residues shy of where the CDR3 ends; the end is completed using the germline J gene. V gene TRBV4-2 combines with J gene TRBJ2-7, with D perhaps matching TRBD1 (6 bases). V lost 0 bases, J lost 1 base, and 13 bases lay in between. The germline V gene encodes CDR1 LGHNA and CDR2 YNFKEQ. The CDR3 extends over 16 amino acids. CDR3 bases read: TGTGCCAGCAGCCAAGAATGGCCAGGGGTATCCTACGAG. Its translation: CASSQEWPGVSYE. In full, the CDR3 is CASSQEWPGVSYEQYF.

With respect to this clone: Read coverage stops 3 residues before the CDR3 terminus; the germline J gene supplies the remainder. The chain links TRBV19 to TRBJ2-3, with a weak D call TRBD2 (6 bases). The CDR3 spans 15 residues. Germline V gene lookup returns CDR1 LNHDA and CDR2 SQIVND (reference sequence). CDR3 DNA (partial): TGTGCCAGTAGTATATGGGGGGATAGCAATCAGCCG. Translated, it gives CASSIWGDSNQP. The CDR3 in full is CASSIWGDSNQPQYF.

This clone was observed at least ten times. The read terminates 3 residues ahead of where the CDR3 ends, so the germline J gene completes it. V and J are TRBV18 and TRBJ2-7; D is possibly TRBD1 (5 bases). Trimming removed 2 bases from V and 3 bases from J, with 11 bases in between. The CDR3 contains 14 residues. The germline V gene encodes CDR1 KGHSH and CDR2 LQKENI. The sequenced part of the CDR3 DNA is TGTGCCAGCTCACCAACGCAGGGCGTCTACGAG. It translates to CASSPTQGVYE. The whole CDR3 protein reads CASSPTQGVYEQYF.

About this clone: The CDR3 extends 3 residues past the end of the read, so its final part is completed from the germline J gene. V usage is TRBV7-9 and J usage is TRBJ2-4, with TRBD2 as a possible D gene (6 bases). In germline, CDR1 is SEHNR, CDR2 FQNEAQ (reference sequence). The length of the CDR3 is 15 residues. CDR3 bases read: TGTGCCAGCAGCTTAGATGGGGGGACCGTCTATGGT. Translated, it gives CASSLDGGTVYG. The full CDR3 reads CASSLDGGTVYGQYF.